These 25 T cell receptor beta chains share one sample of origin, sequenced in a study of T cell clones after liver transplantation. Libraries were prepared by immunoSEQ multiplex PCR; TCRdb keeps only in-frame clonotypes and omits some of them. The table shows 98,000 or so clones, with approximately 78% occurring only once. This material consisted of CD4+ T cells from blood, taken before liver transplant. The receptor set was obtained from a human donor who received a liver transplant.

This chain uses TRBV19 with TRBJ2-1; a weak D match, TRBD2 (6 bases). Germline assignment: CDR1 LNHDA and CDR2 SQIVND (reference sequence). V was clipped by 10 bases and J by 1 base, with 14 bases between them. This CDR3 has 14 amino acids. CDR3 region: CATTGRLSYNEQFF. As DNA, the CDR3 is TGTGCCACCACCGGGAGATTATCCTACAATGAGCAGTTCTTC.

V and J are TRBV6-4 and TRBJ2-2, with 11 bases lining up with TRBD2. The CDR3 totals 18 residues. After removal of 4 bases from V and 1 base from J, the junction contained 8 bases not matched to a gene. The germline gives CDR1 MRHNA, CDR2 SNTAGT. CDR3: CASSGLVAGGKNTGELFF. The CDR3 bases are TGTGCCAGCAGTGGATTGGTAGCGGGAGGGAAGAACACCGGGGAGCTGTTTTTT.

This clone was found a few times. V usage is TRBV18 and J usage is TRBJ2-1; D is possibly TRBD2 (6 bases). The CDR3 runs 13 residues. Germline CDR1 is KGHSH and CDR2 is LQKENI. V gave up 5 bases and J gave up 7 bases, with 12 bases separating them. CDR3 amino acids: CASSSLRENEQFF. CDR3 DNA: TGTGCCAGCTCATCGCTCCGGGAGAATGAGCAGTTCTTC.

This chain joins TRBV28 and TRBJ1-2, with TRBD1 as a possible D gene (6 bases). The CDR3 extends over 12 amino acids. Per the germline V gene, CDR1 is MDHEN and CDR2 is SYDVKM. V was cut by 5 bases and J by 8 bases, with 12 bases left in between. In DNA form, the CDR3 reads TGTGCCAGCAGTCAAGCAGGGGAAGGCTACACCTTC. It specifies CASSQAGEGYTF.

This CDR3 is CASSFRKNGYTF. The CDR3 DNA is TGTGCCAGCAGTTTCCGGAAAAATGGCTACACCTTC. The V call is TRBV28, the J call TRBJ1-2; D remains unclear. This CDR3 spans 12 amino acids. V lost 3 bases and J lost 6, with 8 bases in between. CDR1 is MDHEN and CDR2 is SYDVKM in the germline V gene.

The J gene is TRBJ2-2, the V gene TRBV18; D tentatively fits TRBD1 or TRBD2 (5 bases each). CDR1 KGHSH and CDR2 LQKENI come from the germline V gene. This CDR3 has 15 residues. V was clipped by 4 bases and J by 4 bases, with 13 bases between them. CDR3 DNA sequence: TGTGCCAGCTCACGACTAATTGGGGGCACCGGGGAGCTGTTTTTT. It is translated as CASSRLIGGTGELFF.

Comment on this clone: The sample contains more than one DNA sequence encoding this CDR3. This rearrangement joins TRBV7-8 to TRBJ1-5, with 8 bases fitting TRBD1. This CDR3 region has 15 residues. After removal of 5 bases from V and 2 bases from J, the junction contained 5 bases not matched to a gene. Germline V gene data show CDR1 as SGHVS and CDR2 as FQNEAQ. The CDR3 region is CASSQGQGGNQPQHF. As DNA, the CDR3 is TGTGCCAGCAGCCAAGGACAGGGAGGCAATCAGCCCCAGCATTTT.

The genes are TRBV4-1 and TRBJ1-5; 9 nucleotides match TRBD1. J was trimmed by 15 bases and V by 3 bases; bases with no gene match: 18. There are 16 residues in the CDR3. The germline V gene encodes CDR1 MGHRA and CDR2 YSYEKL. The CDR3 DNA follows: TGCGCCAGCAGCCAGCCGGGACAGGGTTTGGAGGGGGTTCGGCATTTT. Translation: CASSQPGQGLEGVRHF.

V is TRBV19 and J is TRBJ2-1, with D maybe TRBD1 (6 bases). The CDR3 contains 16 residues. CDR1 and CDR2 (germline): LNHDA, SQIVND (reference sequence). Trimming removed 5 bases from V and 7 bases from J, with 21 bases in between. The CDR3 DNA is TGTGCCAGTAGTGTAGGCAGGGGCCTCCTGAGTAATGAGCAGTTCTTC. It specifies CASSVGRGLLSNEQFF.

V usage is TRBV9 and J usage is TRBJ1-5, with a possible D match to TRBD1 (5 bases). This CDR3 is built from 13 residues. The V and J ends lost 7 bases and 6 bases respectively, with 14 bases between them. Per the germline V gene, CDR1 is SGDLS and CDR2 is YYNGEE. CDR3 in DNA: TGTGCCAGCTCCCGGGGCGGTCTTCAGCCCCAGCATTTT. Translating gives CASSRGGLQPQHF. The full variable domain, with the rest looked up from reference TRBV9 and TRBJ1-5, is DSGVTQTPKHLITATGQRVTLRCSPRSGDLSVYWYQQSLDQGLQFLIQYYNGEERAKGNILERFSAQQFPDLHSELNLSSLELGDSALYFCASSRGGLQPQHFGDGTRLSIL.

The chain has TRBV12-5 and TRBJ2-7, with D possibly TRBD2 on 5 matching bases. This CDR3 spans 12 amino acids. V lost 3 bases and J lost 4, with 7 bases in between. Germline CDR1 reads LGHNT; CDR2 reads FRNRAP. The CDR3 DNA sequence: TGTGCTAGTGGTTTAGGAGGATACGAGCAGTACTTC. It specifies CASGLGGYEQYF.

The chain uses TRBV9 and TRBJ2-1; 8 bases are a match to TRBD2. The V and J ends lost 4 bases and 2 bases, in that order; junction bases with no gene match: 8. Germline V gene data show CDR1 as SGDLS and CDR2 as YYNGEE. CDR3 length: 16 residues. CDR3 sequence: CASSLSGVLTYNEQFF. The CDR3 nucleotides are TGTGCCAGCAGCCTTAGCGGGGTACTAACCTACAATGAGCAGTTCTTC.

V is TRBV6-1 and J is TRBJ1-5, with 7 nucleotides matching TRBD1. The junction had 4 bases not matched to a gene; V was cut back by 3 bases and J by 2 bases. This CDR3 has 15 amino acids. In germline, CDR1 is MNHNS, CDR2 SASEGT. The CDR3 nucleotides are TGTGCCAGCAGTGACAACAGGGGAGGCAATCAGCCCCAGCATTTT. Protein sequence: CASSDNRGGNQPQHF.

The chain has TRBV7-2 and TRBJ2-3, with D maybe TRBD1 (6 bases). V lost 8 bases, J lost 4 bases, and 13 bases lay in between. Germline CDR1 reads SGHTA; CDR2 reads FQGNSA. The CDR3 totals 13 residues. The CDR3 is CASALQGSDTQYF. The CDR3 DNA reads TGTGCCAGCGCCCTCCAGGGGTCAGATACGCAGTATTTT.

This chain links TRBV7-8 with TRBJ1-1; D perhaps matches TRBD1 (5 bases). The V gene lost 5 bases and the J gene lost 8 bases, with 12 bases spanning the gap. CDR1 and CDR2 (germline): SGHVS, FQNEAQ. This CDR3 comprises 12 residues. CDR3 nucleotide sequence: TGTGCCAGCAGCACCCGGGGGGGGGAAGCTTTCTTT. It codes for CASSTRGGEAFF.

Regarding this clone: Germline and junction disagree at one end, which may indicate a read error. This chain uses TRBV6-6 with TRBJ1-1; D perhaps matches TRBD1 (6 bases). The CDR3 has 14 amino acids. The germline V gene has CDR1 MNHNY and CDR2 SVGAGI (reference sequence). CDR3 loop: CASCYDRTHTRAFF. DNA for the CDR3: TGTGCCAGCTGTTACGACAGGACCCACACGAGAGCTTTCTTT.

In its sample, this clone was seen a few times. This chain connects TRBV30 to TRBJ2-2; TRBD2 matches 11 bases. CDR3 size: 15 residues. Per germline, CDR1 GTSNPN and CDR2 SVGIG (reference sequence). V dropped 7 bases and J dropped 6; count of bases not matched to a gene: 10. The CDR3 is CASDHIAGGPGELFF. The DNA of the CDR3 is TGTGCCTCCGATCATATAGCGGGAGGGCCCGGGGAGCTGTTTTTT.

The V call is TRBV7-9, the J call TRBJ2-1, with D possibly called TRBD1 or TRBD2 (5 bases each). Germline lookup yields CDR1 SEHNR and CDR2 FQNEAQ (reference sequence). The CDR3 runs to 14 residues. The V gene lost 1 base and the J gene lost 8 bases, with 12 bases spanning the gap. In DNA form, the CDR3 reads TGTGCCAGCAGCTTAGTAGCAGGGACCGATGAGCAGTTCTTC. Protein sequence: CASSLVAGTDEQFF.

This clone was seen once. V is TRBV7-2 and J is TRBJ2-7; D not certain. Germline CDR1 reads SGHTA; CDR2 reads FQGNSA. Trimming left V 5 bases short and J 3 bases short, with 11 bases between. The CDR3 consists of 13 residues. CDR3 loop: CASSQPSSYEQYF. DNA for the CDR3: TGTGCCAGCAGCCAACCGAGCAGCTACGAGCAGTACTTC. The full variable domain, rest sourced from reference TRBV7-2 and TRBJ2-7, is GAGVSQSPSNKVTEKGKDVELRCDPISGHTALYWYRQSLGQGLEFLIYFQGNSAPDKSGLPSDRFSAERTGGSVSTLTIQRTQQEDSAVYLCASSQPSSYEQYFGPGTRLTVT.

The chain uses TRBV27 and TRBJ2-7; 8 bases agree with TRBD1. This CDR3 is built from 14 residues. The V and J ends lost 6 bases and 2 bases, in that order; junction bases with no gene match: 6. CDR1 and CDR2 (germline): MNHEY, SMNVEV (reference sequence). CDR3 bases: TGTGCCAGCAGACCGCAGGGGGCAACCTACGAGCAGTACTTC. It specifies CASRPQGATYEQYF.

CDR3 residues: CAWSKTNTEAFF. For the CDR3, the DNA is TGTGCCTGGAGTAAAACGAACACTGAAGCTTTCTTT. The chain employs TRBV30 and TRBJ1-1; D is undetermined. This CDR3 is 12 amino acids long. Germline CDR1 reads GTSNPN; CDR2 reads SVGIG (reference sequence). Trimming removed 2 bases from V and 1 base from J, with 5 bases in between.

This chain joins TRBV5-1 and TRBJ2-7; 7 nucleotides match TRBD1. Germline CDR1 SGHRS, CDR2 YFSETQ. V lost 7 bases and J lost 5; bases outside the gene matches: 9. The CDR3 sequence is 13 residues long. CDR3 nucleotide sequence: TGCGCCAGCTCAAGGGACAGCAAAGACGAGCAGTACTTC. Encoded protein: CASSRDSKDEQYF.

The chain carries TRBV29-1 and TRBJ2-1; 11 bases are a match to TRBD2. The CDR3 runs 13 residues. V lost 3 bases, J lost 13 bases, and 8 bases stayed unmatched. From germline, CDR1 is SQVTM and CDR2 ANQGSEA. The CDR3 DNA reads as TGCAGCGTTGAGGCTAGCGGGGGGCAGGCTCAGTTCTTC. This encodes CSVEASGGQAQFF.

In this sample, this clone turned up once. The chain couples TRBV28 to TRBJ1-1, with D perhaps TRBD1 (5 bases). V dropped 6 bases and J dropped 1 base, with 12 bases sitting between them. The CDR3 totals 14 residues. Germline CDR1 and CDR2: MDHEN and SYDVKM. CDR3 in amino acids: CASSPTTGNTEAFF. The CDR3 region has the DNA TGTGCCAGCAGCCCCACAACAGGGAACACTGAAGCTTTCTTT. The entire variable domain, with the rest obtained from reference TRBV28 and TRBJ1-1, is as follows: DVKVTQSSRYLVKRTGEKVFLECVQDMDHENMFWYRQDPGLGLRLIYFSYDVKMKEKGDIPEGYSVSREKKERFSLILESASTNQTSMYLCASSPTTGNTEAFFGQGTRLTVV.

This clone is a singleton in its sample. The rearrangement joins TRBV11-3 to TRBJ1-2; D is perhaps TRBD1 (6 bases). V dropped 4 bases and J dropped 6 bases, with 21 bases sitting between them. The CDR3 extends over 16 amino acids. CDR1 and CDR2 from the germline V gene are SGHNT and YENEEA. This chain's CDR3 is CASSSGPTGGLDGYTF. In DNA form, the CDR3 reads TGTGCCAGCAGCTCGGGGCCGACAGGTGGATTGGATGGCTACACCTTC.